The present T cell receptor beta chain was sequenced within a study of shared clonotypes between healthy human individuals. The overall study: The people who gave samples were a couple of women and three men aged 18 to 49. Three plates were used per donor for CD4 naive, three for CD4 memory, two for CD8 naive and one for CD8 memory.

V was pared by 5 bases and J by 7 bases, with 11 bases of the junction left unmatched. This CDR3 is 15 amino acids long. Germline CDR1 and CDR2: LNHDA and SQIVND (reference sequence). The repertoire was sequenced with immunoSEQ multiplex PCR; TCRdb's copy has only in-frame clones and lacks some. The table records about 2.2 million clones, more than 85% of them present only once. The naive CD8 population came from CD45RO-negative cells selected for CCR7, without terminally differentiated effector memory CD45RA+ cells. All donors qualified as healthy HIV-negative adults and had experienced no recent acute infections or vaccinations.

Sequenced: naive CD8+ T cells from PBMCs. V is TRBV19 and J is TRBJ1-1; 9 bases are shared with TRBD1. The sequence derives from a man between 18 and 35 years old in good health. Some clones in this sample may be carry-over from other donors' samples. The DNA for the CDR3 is TGTGCCAGTAGTGTACAGGGGGCGATAACAGATGAAGCTTTCTTT. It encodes CASSVQGAITDEAFF.